This T cell receptor (beta chain) came from a study of CD8 T cells in Susac syndrome. It was negative isolation that provided the CD8+ and CD4+ T cells, whereas TEMRA cells were enriched by FACS. The V gene's germline CDR1 is SGDLS and CDR2 YYNGEE. The CDR3 has 16 amino acids. V shed 0 bases and J 5 bases; nucleotides not matched to a gene: 7. The RNA, about 0.5 to 1 ug, was put through reverse transcription using random hexamers. TCRdb re-called the immunoSEQ multiplex PCR reads through MiXCR, storing one row per CDR3 protein. The data hold around 140,000 distinct CDR3 sequences, with around 85% observed a single time.

Sequenced: CD8+ T cells from PBMCs. V and J are TRBV9 and TRBJ1-1, with 10 nucleotides matching TRBD1. This clonotype was sampled from a human donor with multiple sclerosis. The CDR3 nucleotides are TGTGCCAGCAGCGTAGGGGGGACAGGGGTAGGGACTGAAGCTTTCTTT. It is translated as CASSVGGTGVGTEAFF. Full variable domain (outside the CDR3, taken from reference TRBV9 and TRBJ1-1): DSGVTQTPKHLITATGQRVTLRCSPRSGDLSVYWYQQSLDQGLQFLIQYYNGEERAKGNILERFSAQQFPDLHSELNLSSLELGDSALYFCASSVGGTGVGTEAFFGQGTRLTVV.